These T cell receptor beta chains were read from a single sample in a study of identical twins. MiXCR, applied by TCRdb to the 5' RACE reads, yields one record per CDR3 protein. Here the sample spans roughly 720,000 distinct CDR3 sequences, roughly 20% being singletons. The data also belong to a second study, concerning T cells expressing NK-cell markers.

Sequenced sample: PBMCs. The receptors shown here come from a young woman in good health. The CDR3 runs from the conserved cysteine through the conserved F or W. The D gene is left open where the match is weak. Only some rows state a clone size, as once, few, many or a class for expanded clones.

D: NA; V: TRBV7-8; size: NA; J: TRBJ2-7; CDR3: CASSLVGQRYEQYF; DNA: TGTGCCAGCAGCTTAGTCGGACAGCGCTACGAGCAGTACTTC
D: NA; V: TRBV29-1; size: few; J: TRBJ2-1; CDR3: CSVLGSSYNEQFF; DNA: TGCAGCGTTCTTGGAAGCTCCTACAATGAGCAGTTCTTC
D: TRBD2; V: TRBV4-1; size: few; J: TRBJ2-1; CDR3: CASSLNLAGGNNEQFF; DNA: TGCGCCAGCAGCCTTAACCTAGCGGGGGGCAACAATGAGCAGTTCTTC
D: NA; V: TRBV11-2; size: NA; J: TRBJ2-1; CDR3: CASSLTTPGYEQFF; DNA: TGTGCCAGCAGCTTAACCACCCCCGGGTATGAGCAGTTCTTC
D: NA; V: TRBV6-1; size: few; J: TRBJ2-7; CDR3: CASKGGTGGNYEQYF; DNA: TGTGCCAGCAAGGGGGGTACGGGGGGAAACTACGAGCAGTACTTC
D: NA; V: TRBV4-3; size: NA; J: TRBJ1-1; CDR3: CASSQERDWGNTEAFF; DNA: TGCGCCAGCAGCCAAGAACGGGATTGGGGGAACACTGAAGCTTTCTTT
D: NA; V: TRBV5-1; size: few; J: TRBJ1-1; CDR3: CASSRSRGVGRAEAFF; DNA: TGCGCCAGCAGCAGGAGCAGGGGCGTAGGGCGGGCTGAAGCTTTCTTT
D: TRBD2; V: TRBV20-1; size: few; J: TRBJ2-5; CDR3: CSAYHSKPGLAGETQYF; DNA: TGCAGTGCTTACCATTCGAAACCGGGACTAGCGGGAGAGACCCAGTACTTC
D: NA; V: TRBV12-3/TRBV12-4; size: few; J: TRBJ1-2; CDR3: CASLAAGPPTGYTF; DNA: TGTGCCAGTTTGGCGGCAGGACCCCCAACGGGCTACACCTTC
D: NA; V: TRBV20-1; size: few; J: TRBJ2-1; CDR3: CSARDPTNNEQFF; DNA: TGCAGTGCTAGAGACCCCACGAACAATGAGCAGTTCTTC
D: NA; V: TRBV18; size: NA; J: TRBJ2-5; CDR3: CASFATRQQETQYF; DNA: TGTGCCAGCTTCGCTACCCGGCAGCAAGAGACCCAGTACTTC
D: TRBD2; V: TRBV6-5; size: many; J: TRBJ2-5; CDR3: CASSFGGSVETQYF; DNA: TGTGCCAGCAGTTTCGGCGGGAGTGTAGAGACCCAGTACTTC
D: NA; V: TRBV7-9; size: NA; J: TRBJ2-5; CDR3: CASSLRTAYQETQYF; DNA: TGTGCCAGCAGCTTACGAACAGCGTACCAAGAGACCCAGTACTTC
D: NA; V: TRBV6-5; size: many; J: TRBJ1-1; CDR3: CASSYNPETEAFF; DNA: TGTGCCAGCAGTTATAATCCGGAGACTGAAGCTTTCTTT
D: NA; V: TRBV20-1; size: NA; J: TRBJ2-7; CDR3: CSATRRWRDEQYF; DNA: TGCAGTGCCACACGTAGGTGGCGCGACGAGCAGTACTTC
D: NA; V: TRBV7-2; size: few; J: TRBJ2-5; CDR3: CASSRISETQYF; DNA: TGTGCCAGCAGCCGGATTTCGGAGACCCAGTACTTC
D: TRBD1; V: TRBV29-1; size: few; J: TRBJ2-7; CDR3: CSVDWTGDEQYF; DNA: TGCAGCGTTGATTGGACAGGGGACGAGCAGTACTTC
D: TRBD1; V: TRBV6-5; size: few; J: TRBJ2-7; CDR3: CASSYAGQGPSYEQYF; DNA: TGTGCCAGCAGTTACGCCGGACAGGGGCCCTCCTACGAGCAGTACTTC
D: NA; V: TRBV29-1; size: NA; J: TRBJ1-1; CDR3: CSVEARTGAFF; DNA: TGCAGCGTTGAAGCGAGGACGGGAGCTTTCTTT
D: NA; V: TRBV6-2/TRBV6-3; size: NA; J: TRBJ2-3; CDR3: CASSRRRGDNTQYF; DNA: TGTGCCAGCAGCCGGCGACGTGGGGACAATACGCAGTATTTT
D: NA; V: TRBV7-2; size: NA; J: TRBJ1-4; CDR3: CASSSMMGLNEKLFF; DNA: TGTGCCAGCAGCTCGATGATGGGCCTTAATGAAAAACTGTTTTTT
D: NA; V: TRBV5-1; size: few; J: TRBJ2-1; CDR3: CASSLVPSLRADEQFF; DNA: TGCGCCAGCAGCTTGGTCCCCTCCCTCAGGGCAGATGAGCAGTTCTTC
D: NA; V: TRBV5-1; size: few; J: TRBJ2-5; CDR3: CASSFTRGEETQYF; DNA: TGCGCCAGCAGCTTTACCAGGGGAGAGGAGACCCAGTACTTC
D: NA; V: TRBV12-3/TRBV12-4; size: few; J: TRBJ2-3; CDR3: CASSRFEGTDTQYF; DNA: TGTGCCAGCAGCCGGTTCGAGGGGACAGATACGCAGTATTTT
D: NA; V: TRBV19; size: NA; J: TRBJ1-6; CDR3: CAPRGDSPLHF; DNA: TGTGCCCCGAGGGGGGATTCACCCCTCCACTTT
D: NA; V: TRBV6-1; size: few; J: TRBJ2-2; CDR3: CASISRLTGELFF; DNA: TGTGCCAGCATAAGCAGGTTGACCGGGGAGCTGTTTTTT
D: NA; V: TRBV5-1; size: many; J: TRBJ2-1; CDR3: CASSLTSSYNEQFF; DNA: TGTGCCAGCAGCTTGACCAGCTCCTACAATGAGCAGTTCTTC
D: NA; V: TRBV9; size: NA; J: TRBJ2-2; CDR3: CASSGWGVNTGELFF; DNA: TGTGCCAGCAGCGGGTGGGGCGTGAACACCGGGGAGCTGTTTTTT
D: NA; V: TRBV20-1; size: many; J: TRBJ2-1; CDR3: CSGGRGRYNEQFF; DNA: TGCAGTGGTGGCAGGGGACGATACAATGAGCAGTTCTTC
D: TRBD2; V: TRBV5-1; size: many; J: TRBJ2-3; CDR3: CASSSLLPTSGGADTQYF; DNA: TGCGCCAGCAGCTCACTGCTCCCGACTAGCGGGGGGGCAGATACGCAGTATTTT
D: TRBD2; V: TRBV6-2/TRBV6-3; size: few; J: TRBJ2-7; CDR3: CATLLSGSYEQYF; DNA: TGTGCCACCTTATTAAGCGGGAGCTACGAGCAGTACTTC
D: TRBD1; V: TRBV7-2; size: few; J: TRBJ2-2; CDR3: CASSSRQGAGTGELFF; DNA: TGTGCCAGCAGCTCCAGACAGGGGGCAGGGACCGGGGAGCTGTTTTTT
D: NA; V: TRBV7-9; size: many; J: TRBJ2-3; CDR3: CASSLGRGPSMDTQYF; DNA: TGTGCCAGCAGCCTGGGGAGAGGGCCCTCCATGGATACGCAGTATTTT
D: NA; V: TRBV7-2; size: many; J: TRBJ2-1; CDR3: CASSRVGSYNEQFF; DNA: TGTGCCAGCAGCCGAGTTGGGAGCTACAATGAGCAGTTCTTC
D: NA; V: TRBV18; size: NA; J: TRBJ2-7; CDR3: CASSPSTGTVSYEQYF; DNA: TGTGCCAGCTCACCTTCTACCGGGACGGTCTCCTACGAGCAGTACTTC
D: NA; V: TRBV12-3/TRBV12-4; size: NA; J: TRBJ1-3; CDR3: CASSFDSFSGNTIYF; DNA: TGTGCCAGCAGTTTTGACAGCTTCTCTGGAAACACCATATATTTT
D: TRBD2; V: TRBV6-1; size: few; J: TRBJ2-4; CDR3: CASSNRLAGGAAIQYF; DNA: TGTGCCAGCAGTAACCGCTTAGCGGGGGGGGCTGCCATTCAGTACTTC
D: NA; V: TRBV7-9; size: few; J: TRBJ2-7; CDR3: CASSIRGGKTYEQYF; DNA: TGTGCCAGCAGCATAAGGGGGGGGAAGACGTACGAGCAGTACTTC
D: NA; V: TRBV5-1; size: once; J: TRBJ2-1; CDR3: CASSTPLASFYNEQFF; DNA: TGCGCCAGCAGCACCCCTTTAGCGAGCTTCTACAATGAGCAGTTCTTC
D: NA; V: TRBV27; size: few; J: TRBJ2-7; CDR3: CASSPRAYEQYF; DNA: TGTGCCAGCAGTCCCCGAGCCTACGAGCAGTACTTC
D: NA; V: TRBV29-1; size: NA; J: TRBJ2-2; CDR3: CSVEGNTNTGELFF; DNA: TGCAGCGTTGAGGGCAACACGAACACCGGGGAGCTGTTTTTT
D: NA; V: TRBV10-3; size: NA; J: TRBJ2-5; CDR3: CAISDSGRETQYF; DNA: TGTGCCATCAGTGACTCCGGACGGGAGACCCAGTACTTC
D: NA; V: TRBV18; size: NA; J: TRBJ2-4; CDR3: CASSPMRDQNIQYF; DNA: TGTGCCAGCTCACCTATGCGGGACCAAAACATTCAGTACTTC
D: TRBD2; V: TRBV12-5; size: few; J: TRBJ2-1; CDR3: CASGPAASGRGGEQFF; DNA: TGTGCTAGTGGCCCCGCGGCTAGCGGGAGAGGAGGTGAGCAGTTCTTC
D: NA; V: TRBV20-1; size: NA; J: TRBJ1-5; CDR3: CSARDFSYSNQPQHF; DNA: TGCAGTGCTAGAGATTTTTCTTATAGCAATCAGCCCCAGCATTTT
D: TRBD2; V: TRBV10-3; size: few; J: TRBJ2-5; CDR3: CAISGRGDPGLLKGETQYF; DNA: TGTGCCATCAGTGGACGAGGGGACCCGGGACTACTCAAGGGGGAGACCCAGTACTTC
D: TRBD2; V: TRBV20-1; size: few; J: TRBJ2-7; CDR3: CSANPLAGGFYEQYF; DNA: TGCAGTGCTAACCCCCTAGCGGGAGGCTTCTACGAGCAGTACTTC
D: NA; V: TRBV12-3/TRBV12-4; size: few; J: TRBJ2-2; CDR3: CASHHGELFF; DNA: TGTGCCAGCCATCACGGGGAGCTGTTTTTT
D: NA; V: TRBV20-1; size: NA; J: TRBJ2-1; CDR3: CSASRTSDNEQFF; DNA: TGCAGTGCTAGTAGAACCTCCGACAATGAGCAGTTCTTC
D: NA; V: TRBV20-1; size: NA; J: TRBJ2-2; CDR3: CSATTGVGTGELFF; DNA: TGCAGTGCTACAACGGGGGTGGGCACCGGGGAGCTGTTTTTT
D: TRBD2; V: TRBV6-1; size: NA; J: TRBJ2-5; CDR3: CASSEGAGAVTQYF; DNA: TGTGCCAGCAGTGAAGGGGCGGGAGCGGTTACCCAGTACTTC
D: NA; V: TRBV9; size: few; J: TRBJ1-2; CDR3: CASSPLGEPYGYTF; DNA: TGTGCCAGCAGCCCTCTTGGGGAGCCCTATGGCTACACCTTC
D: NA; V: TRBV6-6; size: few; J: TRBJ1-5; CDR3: CASSYLRDRVRNF; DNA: TGTGCCAGCAGTTACCTAAGGGACCGGGTCAGGAATTTT
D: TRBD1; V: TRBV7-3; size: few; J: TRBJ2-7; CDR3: CASSLARDSEQYF; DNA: TGTGCCAGCAGCTTGGCCCGGGACAGTGAGCAGTACTTC
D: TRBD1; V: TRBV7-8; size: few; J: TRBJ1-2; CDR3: CASMPGGRGYTF; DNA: TGTGCCAGCATGCCAGGGGGACGGGGCTACACCTTC
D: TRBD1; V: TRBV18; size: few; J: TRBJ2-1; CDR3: CASSPNSPTGNEQFF; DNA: TGTGCCAGCTCACCCAACTCGCCGACAGGGAATGAGCAGTTCTTC
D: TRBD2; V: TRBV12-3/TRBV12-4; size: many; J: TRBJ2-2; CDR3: CASSRGWGGNTGELFF; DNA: TGTGCCAGCAGTCGAGGGTGGGGGGGGAACACCGGGGAGCTGTTTTTT
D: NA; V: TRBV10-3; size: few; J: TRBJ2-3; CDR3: CSVGSANTDTQYF; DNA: TGTTCTGTAGGGAGCGCCAACACAGATACGCAGTATTTT
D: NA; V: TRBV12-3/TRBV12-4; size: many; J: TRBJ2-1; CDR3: CASTPQGRYNEQFF; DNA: TGTGCCAGCACACCACAGGGCCGCTACAATGAGCAGTTCTTC